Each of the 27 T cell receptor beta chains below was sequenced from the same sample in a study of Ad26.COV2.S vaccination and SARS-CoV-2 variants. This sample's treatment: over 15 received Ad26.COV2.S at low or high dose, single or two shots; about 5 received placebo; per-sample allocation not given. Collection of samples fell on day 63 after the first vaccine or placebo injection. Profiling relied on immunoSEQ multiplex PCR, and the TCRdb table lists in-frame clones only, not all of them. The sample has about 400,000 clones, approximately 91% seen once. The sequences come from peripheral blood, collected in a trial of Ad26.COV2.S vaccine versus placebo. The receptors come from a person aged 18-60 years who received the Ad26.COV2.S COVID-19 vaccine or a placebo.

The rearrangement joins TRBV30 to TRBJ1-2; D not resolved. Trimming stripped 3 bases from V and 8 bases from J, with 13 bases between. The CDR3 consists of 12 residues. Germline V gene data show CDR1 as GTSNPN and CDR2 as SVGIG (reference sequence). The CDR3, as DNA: TGTGCCTGGAGCCCCGGACCTAGAGGCTACACCTTC. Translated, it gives CAWSPGPRGYTF.

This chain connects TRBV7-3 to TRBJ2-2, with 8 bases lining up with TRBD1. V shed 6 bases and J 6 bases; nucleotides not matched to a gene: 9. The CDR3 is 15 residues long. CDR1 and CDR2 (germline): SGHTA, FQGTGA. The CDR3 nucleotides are TGTGCCAGCAGTCAAACAGGGGGATGGTCCGGGGAGCTGTTTTTT. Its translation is CASSQTGGWSGELFF.

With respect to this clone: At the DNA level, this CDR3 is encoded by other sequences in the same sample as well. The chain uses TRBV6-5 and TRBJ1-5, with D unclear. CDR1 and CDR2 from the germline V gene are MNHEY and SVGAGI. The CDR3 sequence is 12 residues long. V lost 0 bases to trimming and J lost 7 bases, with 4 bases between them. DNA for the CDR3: TGTGCCAGCAGTTACTCGGGCCAGCCCCAGCATTTT. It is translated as CASSYSGQPQHF.

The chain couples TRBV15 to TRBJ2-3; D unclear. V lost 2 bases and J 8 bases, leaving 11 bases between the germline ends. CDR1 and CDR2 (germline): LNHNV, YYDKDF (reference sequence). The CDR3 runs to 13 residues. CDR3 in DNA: TGTGCCACCAGCAGACCAAACCCCGTTACGCAGTATTTT. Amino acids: CATSRPNPVTQYF.

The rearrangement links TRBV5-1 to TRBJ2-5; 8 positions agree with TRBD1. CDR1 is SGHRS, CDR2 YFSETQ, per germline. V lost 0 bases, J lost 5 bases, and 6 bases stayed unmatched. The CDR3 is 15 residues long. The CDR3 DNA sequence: TGCGCCAGCAGCTTGGAAGGACAGGGTTGGGAGACCCAGTACTTC. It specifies CASSLEGQGWETQYF.

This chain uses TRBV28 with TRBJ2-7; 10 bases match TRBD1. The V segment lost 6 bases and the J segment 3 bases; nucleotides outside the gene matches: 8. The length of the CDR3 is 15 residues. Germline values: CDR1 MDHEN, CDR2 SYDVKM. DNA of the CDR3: TGTGCCAGCAGCCCAAACCGGGACAGGGGCTACGAGCAGTACTTC. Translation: CASSPNRDRGYEQYF. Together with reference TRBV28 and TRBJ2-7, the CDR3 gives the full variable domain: DVKVTQSSRYLVKRTGEKVFLECVQDMDHENMFWYRQDPGLGLRLIYFSYDVKMKEKGDIPEGYSVSREKKERFSLILESASTNQTSMYLCASSPNRDRGYEQYFGPGTRLTVT.

The CDR3 sequence is CASSFPRETHNEQFF. In DNA form, the CDR3 reads TGTGCCAGCAGTTTCCCGCGGGAGACCCACAATGAGCAGTTCTTC. This chain links TRBV27 with TRBJ2-1; 7 bases agree with TRBD2. Trimming removed 3 bases from V and 5 bases from J; junction bases left unmatched: 7. Germline V gene sequence: CDR1 MNHEY, CDR2 SMNVEV (reference sequence). This CDR3 is 15 amino acids long.

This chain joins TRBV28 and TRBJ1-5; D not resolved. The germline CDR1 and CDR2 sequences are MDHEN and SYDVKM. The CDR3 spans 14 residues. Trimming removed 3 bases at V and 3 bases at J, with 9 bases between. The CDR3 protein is CASSFLRNNQPQHF. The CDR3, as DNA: TGTGCCAGCAGTTTCTTGCGGAACAATCAGCCCCAGCATTTT.

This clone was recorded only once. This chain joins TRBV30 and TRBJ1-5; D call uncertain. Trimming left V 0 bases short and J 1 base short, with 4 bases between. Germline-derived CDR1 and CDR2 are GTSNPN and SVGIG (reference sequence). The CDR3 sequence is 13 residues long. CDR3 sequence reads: CAWSVFSNQPQHF. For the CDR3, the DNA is TGTGCCTGGAGTGTATTCAGCAATCAGCCCCAGCATTTT.

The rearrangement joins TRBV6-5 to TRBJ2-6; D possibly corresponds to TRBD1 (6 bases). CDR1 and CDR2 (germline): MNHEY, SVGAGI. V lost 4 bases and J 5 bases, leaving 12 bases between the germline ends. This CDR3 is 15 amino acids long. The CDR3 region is CASSFTGRWANVLTF. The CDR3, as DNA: TGTGCCAGCAGTTTTACAGGGCGGTGGGCCAACGTCCTGACTTTC.

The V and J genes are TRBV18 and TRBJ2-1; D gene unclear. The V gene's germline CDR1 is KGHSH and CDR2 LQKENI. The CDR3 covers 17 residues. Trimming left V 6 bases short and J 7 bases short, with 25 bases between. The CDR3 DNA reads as TGTGCCAGCTCCACTCTACCTGGCGCCGAAATATGGAATGAGCAGTTCTTC. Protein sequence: CASSTLPGAEIWNEQFF.

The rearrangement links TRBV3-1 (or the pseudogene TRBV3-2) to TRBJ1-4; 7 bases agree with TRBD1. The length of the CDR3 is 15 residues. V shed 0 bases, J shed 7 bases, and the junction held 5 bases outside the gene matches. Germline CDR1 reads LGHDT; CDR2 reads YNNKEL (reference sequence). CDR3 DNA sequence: TGTGCCAGCAGCCAAGACAGGGGGGTAGGTGAAAAACTGTTTTTT. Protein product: CASSQDRGVGEKLFF.

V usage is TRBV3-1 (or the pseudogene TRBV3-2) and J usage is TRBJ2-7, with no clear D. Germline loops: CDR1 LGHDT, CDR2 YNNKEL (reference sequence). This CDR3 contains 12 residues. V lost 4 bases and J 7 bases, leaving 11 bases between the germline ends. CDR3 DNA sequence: TGTGCCAGCAGCCTTCTTGCGCGTGAGCAGTACTTC. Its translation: CASSLLAREQYF.

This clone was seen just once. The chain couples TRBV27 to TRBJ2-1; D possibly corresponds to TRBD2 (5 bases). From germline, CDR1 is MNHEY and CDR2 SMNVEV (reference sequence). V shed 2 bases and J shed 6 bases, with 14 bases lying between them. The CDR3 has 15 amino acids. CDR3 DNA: TGTGCCAGCAGTTTAGGGAGCGGCGGTAGCAATGAGCAGTTCTTC. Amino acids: CASSLGSGGSNEQFF.

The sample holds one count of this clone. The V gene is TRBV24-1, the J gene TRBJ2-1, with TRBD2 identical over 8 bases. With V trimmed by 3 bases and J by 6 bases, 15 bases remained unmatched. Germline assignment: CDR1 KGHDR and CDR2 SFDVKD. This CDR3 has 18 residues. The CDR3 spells CATSDPSGAGGSFNEQFF. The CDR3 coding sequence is TGTGCCACCAGTGATCCGAGTGGGGCGGGAGGATCTTTCAATGAGCAGTTCTTC.

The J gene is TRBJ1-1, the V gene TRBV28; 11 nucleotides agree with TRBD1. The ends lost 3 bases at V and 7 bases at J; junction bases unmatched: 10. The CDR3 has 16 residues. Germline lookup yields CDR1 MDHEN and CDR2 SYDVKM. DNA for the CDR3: TGTGCCAGCAGTTTGCCCCCGGGACAGGGGGTTGGTGAAGCTTTCTTT. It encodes CASSLPPGQGVGEAFF.

The CDR3 loop is CASMGMALEQYF. CDR3 nucleotides: TGTGCCAGCATGGGGATGGCCCTCGAGCAGTACTTC. The chain carries TRBV6-4 and TRBJ2-7, with D unclear. CDR3 size: 12 residues. Germline-derived CDR1 and CDR2 are MRHNA and SNTAGT. Between the trimmed V and J ends, which lost 7 bases and 6 bases, there was a span of 13 bases.

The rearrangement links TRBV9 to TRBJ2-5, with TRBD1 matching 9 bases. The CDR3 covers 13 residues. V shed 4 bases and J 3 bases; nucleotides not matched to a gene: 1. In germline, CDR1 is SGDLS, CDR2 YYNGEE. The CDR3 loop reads CASSRDREETQYF. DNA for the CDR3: TGTGCCAGCAGCAGGGACAGGGAAGAGACCCAGTACTTC.

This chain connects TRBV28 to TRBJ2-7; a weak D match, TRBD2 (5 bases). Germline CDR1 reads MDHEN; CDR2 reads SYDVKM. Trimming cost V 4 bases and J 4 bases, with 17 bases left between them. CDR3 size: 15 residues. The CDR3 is CASSSPVGVMYEQYF. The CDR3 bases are TGTGCCAGCAGTTCCCCGGTCGGGGTTATGTACGAGCAGTACTTC. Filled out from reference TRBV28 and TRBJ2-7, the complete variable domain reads DVKVTQSSRYLVKRTGEKVFLECVQDMDHENMFWYRQDPGLGLRLIYFSYDVKMKEKGDIPEGYSVSREKKERFSLILESASTNQTSMYLCASSSPVGVMYEQYFGPGTRLTVT.

The CDR3, as DNA: TGCAGCGTCGCACACGAAAACATTCAGTACTTC. Protein product: CSVAHENIQYF. V is TRBV29-1 and J is TRBJ2-4; no firm D call. The CDR3 has 11 residues. Germline CDR1 and CDR2: SQVTM and ANQGSEA. V was shortened by 6 bases and J by 5 bases, with 8 bases between the two germline ends.

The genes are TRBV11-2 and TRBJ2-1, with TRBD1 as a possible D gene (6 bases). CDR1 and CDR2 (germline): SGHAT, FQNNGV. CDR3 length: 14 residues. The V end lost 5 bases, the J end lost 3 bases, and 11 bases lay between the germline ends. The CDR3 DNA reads TGTGCCAGCAGCCAACAGACAGGCTACAATGAGCAGTTCTTC. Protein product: CASSQQTGYNEQFF. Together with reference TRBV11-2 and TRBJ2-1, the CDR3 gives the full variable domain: EAGVAQSPRYKIIEKRQSVAFWCNPISGHATLYWYQQILGQGPKLLIQFQNNGVVDDSQLPKDRFSAERLKGVDSTLKIQPAKLEDSAVYLCASSQQTGYNEQFFGPGTRLTVL.

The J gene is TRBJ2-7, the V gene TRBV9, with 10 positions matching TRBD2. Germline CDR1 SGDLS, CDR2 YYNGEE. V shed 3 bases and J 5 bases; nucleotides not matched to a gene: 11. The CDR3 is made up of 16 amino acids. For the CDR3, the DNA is TGTGCCAGCAGCGCCCCGAATCACGGACTAGCGGACGAGCAGTACTTC. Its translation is CASSAPNHGLADEQYF.

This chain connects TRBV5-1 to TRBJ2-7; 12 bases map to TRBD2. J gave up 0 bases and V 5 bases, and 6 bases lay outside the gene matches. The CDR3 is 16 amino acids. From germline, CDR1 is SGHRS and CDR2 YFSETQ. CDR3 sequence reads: CASRLLAGGNSYEQYF. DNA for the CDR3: TGCGCCAGCAGGTTACTAGCGGGAGGTAACTCCTACGAGCAGTACTTC.

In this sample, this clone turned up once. The CDR3 coding sequence is TGCAGCGTTCGAGGGGGAAAAGGGACCGGGGAGCTGTTTTTT. It codes for CSVRGGKGTGELFF. The gene calls are TRBV29-1 and TRBJ2-2; D is perhaps TRBD1 (6 bases). Germline V gene sequence: CDR1 SQVTM, CDR2 ANQGSEA. The CDR3 spans 14 residues. V lost 5 bases and J 5 bases, leaving 15 bases between the germline ends.

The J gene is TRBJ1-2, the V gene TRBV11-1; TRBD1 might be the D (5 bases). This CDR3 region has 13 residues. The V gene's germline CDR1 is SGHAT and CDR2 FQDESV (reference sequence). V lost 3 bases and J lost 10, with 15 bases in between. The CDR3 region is CASSFARGLSYTF. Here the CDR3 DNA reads TGTGCCAGCAGCTTTGCGAGGGGTCTTTCCTACACCTTC. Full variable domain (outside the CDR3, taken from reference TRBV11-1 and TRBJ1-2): EAEVAQSPRYKITEKSQAVAFWCDPISGHATLYWYRQILGQGPELLVQFQDESVVDDSQLPKDRFSAERLKGVDSTLKIQPAELGDSAMYLCASSFARGLSYTFGSGTRLTVV.

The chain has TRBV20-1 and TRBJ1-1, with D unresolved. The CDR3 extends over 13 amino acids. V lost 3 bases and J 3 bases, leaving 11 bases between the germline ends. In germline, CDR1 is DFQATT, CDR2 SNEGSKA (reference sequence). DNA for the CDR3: TGCAGTGCTAGTTCAGTCTCGGACACTGAAGCTTTCTTT. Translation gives CSASSVSDTEAFF.

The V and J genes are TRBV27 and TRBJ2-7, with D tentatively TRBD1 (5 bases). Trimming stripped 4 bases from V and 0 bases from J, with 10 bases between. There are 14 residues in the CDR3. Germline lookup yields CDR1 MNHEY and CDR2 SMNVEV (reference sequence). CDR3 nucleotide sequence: TGTGCCAGCAGTTATCAGGGCTACTCCTACGAGCAGTACTTC. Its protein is CASSYQGYSYEQYF.